This entry lists 27 T cell receptor beta chains sequenced from one sample in a study of OX40 agonist ivuxolimab in advanced cancers. Assay used: immunoSEQ multiplex PCR; TCRdb lists only in-frame clones, some missing. The table includes around 58,000 clones, around 84% detected once. The specimen comprised CD4+ or CD8+ T cells sorted from blood, sampled in a trial of the OX40 agonist ivuxolimab. These receptors all come from an adult with an advanced solid tumor such as melanoma, head and neck, liver or kidney cancer.

V usage is TRBV28 and J usage is TRBJ1-6, with D perhaps matching TRBD1 (5 bases). CDR3 length: 14 residues. Looked up from germline, CDR1 is MDHEN and CDR2 is SYDVKM. Trimming removed 5 bases at V and 10 bases at J, with 15 bases between. CDR3 bases: TGTGCCAGCAGTACGATTCAGGGTTTGTCACCCCTCCACTTT. It specifies CASSTIQGLSPLHF.

The CDR3 is CASSYRGRGTGELFF. CDR3 in DNA: TGTGCCAGCAGCTACCGGGGCCGTGGTACCGGGGAGCTGTTTTTT. This chain joins TRBV7-6 and TRBJ2-2; D assignment may be TRBD1 or TRBD2 (5 bases each). Germline V gene data show CDR1 as SGHVS and CDR2 as FNYEAQ. V lost 4 bases and J lost 5, with 14 bases in between. The CDR3 contains 15 residues.

V usage is TRBV6-5 and J usage is TRBJ1-1; D is undetermined. Germline V gene data show CDR1 as MNHEY and CDR2 as SVGAGI. The V and J ends lost 5 bases and 2 bases respectively, with 0 bases between them. This CDR3 is 10 amino acids long. As DNA, the CDR3 is TGTGCCAGCAGTAACACTGAAGCTTTCTTT. Translated, it gives CASSNTEAFF.

The CDR3 is CASSLLTGASYNEQFF. CDR3 DNA: TGTGCCAGCAGCCTCCTGACGGGGGCCTCCTACAATGAGCAGTTCTTC. The V and J genes are TRBV5-6 and TRBJ2-1; D possibly uses TRBD1 or TRBD2 (6 bases each). Trimming removed 4 bases from V and 0 bases from J, with 14 bases in between. Germline V gene sequence: CDR1 SGHDT, CDR2 YYEEEE. The CDR3 sequence is 16 residues long.

This clone has a handful of counts. This sequence joins TRBV10-3 and TRBJ1-5; D is possibly TRBD1 (5 bases). The germline gives CDR1 ENHRY, CDR2 SYGVKD. The CDR3 has 14 amino acids. Trimming removed 2 bases at V and 1 base at J, with 6 bases between. The CDR3 sequence is CAISERGSNQPQHF. CDR3 nucleotide sequence: TGTGCCATCAGTGAGAGGGGCAGCAATCAGCCCCAGCATTTT.

This clone turned up a few times. The chain has TRBV29-1 and TRBJ2-3, with D unresolved. V was cut by 8 bases and J by 2 bases, with 11 bases left in between. The CDR3 is 12 amino acids. The germline CDR1 and CDR2 sequences are SQVTM and ANQGSEA. CDR3 coding DNA: TGCAGCTCCAGTTTCTACACAGATACGCAGTATTTT. This encodes CSSSFYTDTQYF.

This chain joins TRBV10-3 and TRBJ2-7, with D unresolved. V lost 6 bases, J lost 5 bases, and 14 bases lay in between. Germline-derived CDR1 and CDR2 are ENHRY and SYGVKD. The CDR3 contains 13 residues. The CDR3 bases are TGTGCCATCAGCCTGGCGGCCAGAAACGAGCAGTACTTC. Translation gives CAISLAARNEQYF.

V is TRBV18 and J is TRBJ1-2; 7 positions match TRBD1. CDR1 and CDR2 from the germline V gene are KGHSH and LQKENI. After removal of 5 bases from V and 7 bases from J, the junction contained 13 bases not matched to a gene. This CDR3 spans 15 amino acids. The CDR3 sequence: CASSDRDGRRPGYTF. CDR3 nucleotide sequence: TGTGCCAGCTCAGACAGGGACGGCAGGCGACCTGGCTACACCTTC.

The sample holds a few counts of this clone. The rearrangement joins TRBV19 to TRBJ2-7; no firm D call. This CDR3 spans 14 amino acids. Germline loops: CDR1 LNHDA, CDR2 SQIVND (reference sequence). V lost 5 bases to trimming and J lost 2 bases, with 13 bases between them. The CDR3 sequence is CASSLRNTPYEQYF. DNA for the CDR3: TGTGCCAGTAGTCTTCGAAATACCCCCTACGAGCAGTACTTC.

The J gene is TRBJ1-4, the V gene TRBV18, with D hard to call. With 0 bases removed from V and 8 bases from J, the gap between germline ends came to 16 bases. This CDR3 comprises 16 residues. Germline V gene lookup returns CDR1 KGHSH and CDR2 LQKENI. CDR3 residues: CASSPPSTNSAEKLFF. For the CDR3, the DNA is TGTGCCAGCTCACCACCGTCGACCAACAGCGCGGAAAAACTGTTTTTT.

The V and J genes are TRBV6-1 and TRBJ1-3; 7 bases line up with TRBD1. Germline CDR1 is MNHNS and CDR2 is SASEGT. CDR3 length equals 14 residues. The trim removed 10 bases at V and 2 bases at J, leaving 8 bases unmatched. The CDR3 DNA follows: TGTGCCACTAGACAGGGTACAGCTGGAAACACCATATATTTT. Amino acids: CATRQGTAGNTIYF.

The gene calls are TRBV11-2 and TRBJ1-3; 7 bases agree with TRBD1. J gave up 0 bases and V 7 bases, and 9 bases lay outside the gene matches. CDR3 length: 16 amino acids. CDR1 SGHAT and CDR2 FQNNGV come from the germline V gene. CDR3 sequence (DNA): TGTGCCAGCACCCACACAGGGGACGTCTCTGGAAACACCATATATTTT. It translates to CASTHTGDVSGNTIYF.

The chain uses TRBV2 and TRBJ2-4; 9 positions agree with TRBD2. V lost 4 bases and J lost 1; bases outside the gene matches: 5. The CDR3 runs 16 residues. CDR1 and CDR2 from the germline V gene are SNHLY and FYNNEI. In nucleotides, the CDR3 is TGTGCCAGCAGTGGTAGCGGGAGTGTGGCCAAAAACATTCAGTACTTC. Translated, it gives CASSGSGSVAKNIQYF.

This rearrangement joins TRBV11-2 to TRBJ2-3; D is undetermined. The ends were cut back, 0 bases at V and 8 bases at J, with 9 bases in the middle. Germline CDR1 and CDR2: SGHAT and FQNNGV. The CDR3 is 13 amino acids. CDR3 bases: TGTGCCAGCAGCTTAGACAGGTCCGGTACGCAGTATTTT. As protein: CASSLDRSGTQYF.

This rearrangement joins TRBV9 to TRBJ2-5, with D possibly matching TRBD1 (5 bases). The germline V gene encodes CDR1 SGDLS and CDR2 YYNGEE. V lost 0 bases, J lost 2 bases, and 8 bases lay in between. There are 14 residues in the CDR3. The chain's CDR3 is CASSVGQGQETQYF. CDR3 nucleotides: TGTGCCAGCAGCGTAGGGCAGGGACAAGAGACCCAGTACTTC.

The chain has TRBV27 and TRBJ2-7; D is ambiguous. With 4 bases removed from V and 7 bases from J, the gap between germline ends came to 8 bases. The CDR3 extends over 11 amino acids. Germline V gene lookup returns CDR1 MNHEY and CDR2 SMNVEV (reference sequence). This CDR3 reads CASSYKLEQYF. The CDR3 region has the DNA TGTGCCAGCAGTTATAAGCTAGAGCAGTACTTC.

The chain uses TRBV28 and TRBJ1-3; D is possibly TRBD1 (5 bases). The CDR3 has 15 residues. The V gene lost 6 bases and the J gene lost 4 bases, with 16 bases spanning the gap. The germline CDR1 and CDR2 sequences are MDHEN and SYDVKM. In DNA, the CDR3 is TGTGCCAGCAGCCCCCCCCCAGGGTCGGGAAACACCATATATTTT. Protein sequence: CASSPPPGSGNTIYF. Combining the CDR3 with reference TRBV28 and TRBJ1-3 gives the whole variable domain DVKVTQSSRYLVKRTGEKVFLECVQDMDHENMFWYRQDPGLGLRLIYFSYDVKMKEKGDIPEGYSVSREKKERFSLILESASTNQTSMYLCASSPPPGSGNTIYFGEGSWLTVV.

The chain recombines TRBV7-2 with TRBJ2-1; weak D call: TRBD1 (5 bases). Germline V lookup: CDR1 SGHTA, CDR2 FQGNSA. The V end lost 1 base, the J end lost 5 bases, and 6 bases lay between the germline ends. CDR3 length equals 13 residues. The CDR3 nucleotides are TGTGCCAGCAGCTTAGGACAGAACAATGAGCAGTTCTTC. Translation gives CASSLGQNNEQFF. The whole variable domain, filled in from reference TRBV7-2 and TRBJ2-1, reads GAGVSQSPSNKVTEKGKDVELRCDPISGHTALYWYRQSLGQGLEFLIYFQGNSAPDKSGLPSDRFSAERTGGSVSTLTIQRTQQEDSAVYLCASSLGQNNEQFFGPGTRLTVL.

The chain combines TRBV19 with TRBJ1-2, with 7 nucleotides matching TRBD1. Germline V gives CDR1 LNHDA, CDR2 SQIVND (reference sequence). The CDR3 is 14 amino acids. With V trimmed by 11 bases and J by 9 bases, 18 bases remained unmatched. The CDR3 DNA sequence: TGTGCCTCAAGGGGACAGTCTACCCTATGGAGCTACACCTTC. Amino acid sequence: CASRGQSTLWSYTF.

J is TRBJ1-3 and V is TRBV18, with 8 bases fitting TRBD1. The germline V gene has CDR1 KGHSH and CDR2 LQKENI. V shed 2 bases, J shed 5 bases, and the junction held 5 bases outside the gene matches. This CDR3 has 15 residues. The CDR3 sequence is CASSPGQGTRNTIYF. DNA for the CDR3: TGTGCCAGCTCACCAGGACAGGGTACAAGAAACACCATATATTTT.

This rearrangement joins TRBV19 to TRBJ1-2; weak D call: TRBD1 (6 bases). The CDR3 has 14 residues. Germline V gives CDR1 LNHDA, CDR2 SQIVND (reference sequence). V was trimmed by 7 bases and J by 4 bases, leaving 16 bases between them. The CDR3: CASNVQGSSYGYTF. For the CDR3, the DNA is TGTGCCAGTAACGTGCAGGGGTCCTCCTATGGCTACACCTTC.

The chain couples TRBV27 to TRBJ1-1; maybe TRBD1 (5 bases). Per the germline V gene, CDR1 is MNHEY and CDR2 is SMNVEV (reference sequence). The CDR3 contains 13 residues. V shed 5 bases and J shed 1 base, with 8 bases lying between them. The CDR3 nucleotides read TGTGCCAGCAGTCTCAGGGAGAACACTGAAGCTTTCTTT. It encodes CASSLRENTEAFF.

In DNA form, the CDR3 reads TGCGCCAGCAGCTTGGACTCGGACAGGCTGGGGGAGACCCAGTACTTC. Its protein is CASSLDSDRLGETQYF. The gene calls are TRBV5-1 and TRBJ2-5; 7 bases are a match to TRBD1. CDR1 and CDR2 from the germline V gene are SGHRS and YFSETQ. The CDR3 has 16 amino acids. Losses at the gene ends were 0 bases for V and 5 bases for J; bases not matched to a gene: 10. Looking up the rest from reference TRBV5-1 and TRBJ2-5 gives the full variable domain: KAGVTQTPRYLIKTRGQQVTLSCSPISGHRSVSWYQQTPGQGLQFLFEYFSETQRNKGNFPGRFSGRQFSNSRSEMNVSTLELGDSALYLCASSLDSDRLGETQYFGPGTRLLVL.

The chain couples TRBV7-2 to TRBJ1-5; D is unresolved. Germline V gene data show CDR1 as SGHTA and CDR2 as FQGNSA. The V end was cut by 5 bases, the J end by 4 bases, with 12 bases between. The CDR3 spans 14 residues. In DNA form, the CDR3 reads TGTGCCAGCAGCCCGAGGGTGGGTAATCAGCCCCAGCATTTT. Amino acids: CASSPRVGNQPQHF.

This clone was found once. The chain has TRBV29-1 and TRBJ1-5, with no clear D. CDR3 length: 15 residues. Per germline, CDR1 SQVTM and CDR2 ANQGSEA. V was pared by 4 bases and J by 0 bases, with 13 bases between. DNA for the CDR3: TGCAGCGTTGGGGTCTCGGGAGATAGCAATCAGCCCCAGCATTTT. It codes for CSVGVSGDSNQPQHF. Variable domain in full (rest from reference TRBV29-1 and TRBJ1-5): SAVISQKPSRDICQRGTSLTIQCQVDSQVTMMFWYRQQPGQSLTLIATANQGSEATYESGFVIDKFPISRPNLTFSTLTVSNMSPEDSSIYLCSVGVSGDSNQPQHFGDGTRLSIL.

This chain joins TRBV7-2 and TRBJ1-2; 9 bases match TRBD1. CDR3 length: 14 residues. The V gene end was trimmed by 1 base and the J gene end by 7 bases; junction bases not matched to a gene: 4. The germline CDR1 and CDR2 sequences are SGHTA and FQGNSA. The CDR3 DNA is TGTGCCAGCAGCTTAGGACAGGGGGTTTCTGGCTACACCTTC. Translating gives CASSLGQGVSGYTF.

This sequence joins TRBV15 and TRBJ2-7; tentatively, D is TRBD1 or TRBD2 (6 bases each). V was shortened by 0 bases and J by 2 bases, with 17 bases between the two germline ends. Looked up from germline, CDR1 is LNHNV and CDR2 is YYDKDF (reference sequence). The CDR3 is 17 amino acids. For the CDR3, the DNA is TGTGCCACCAGCAGAGATGCGACTAGGACAGTCCCCTACGAGCAGTACTTC. Translated: CATSRDATRTVPYEQYF.